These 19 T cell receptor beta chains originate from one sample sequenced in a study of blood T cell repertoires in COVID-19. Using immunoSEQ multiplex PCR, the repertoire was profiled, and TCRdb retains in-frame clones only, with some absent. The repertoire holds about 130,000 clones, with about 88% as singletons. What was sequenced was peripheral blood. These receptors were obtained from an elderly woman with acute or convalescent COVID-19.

As DNA, the CDR3 is TGTGCCAGCAGGAGGGAGCGAGATACGCAGTATTTT. Encoded protein: CASRRERDTQYF. The chain recombines TRBV2 with TRBJ2-3, with D possibly being TRBD2 (5 bases). V was trimmed by 6 bases and J by 5 bases, leaving 9 bases between them. CDR1 and CDR2 (germline): SNHLY, FYNNEI. The CDR3 contains 12 residues.

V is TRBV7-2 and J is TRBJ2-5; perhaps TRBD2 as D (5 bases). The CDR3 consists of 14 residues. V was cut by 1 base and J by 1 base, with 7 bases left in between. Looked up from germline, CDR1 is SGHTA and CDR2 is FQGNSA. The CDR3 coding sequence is TGTGCCAGCAGCTTAGGGGCGGGCCAAGAGACCCAGTACTTC. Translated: CASSLGAGQETQYF. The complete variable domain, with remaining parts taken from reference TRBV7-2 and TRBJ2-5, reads GAGVSQSPSNKVTEKGKDVELRCDPISGHTALYWYRQSLGQGLEFLIYFQGNSAPDKSGLPSDRFSAERTGGSVSTLTIQRTQQEDSAVYLCASSLGAGQETQYFGPGTRLLVL.

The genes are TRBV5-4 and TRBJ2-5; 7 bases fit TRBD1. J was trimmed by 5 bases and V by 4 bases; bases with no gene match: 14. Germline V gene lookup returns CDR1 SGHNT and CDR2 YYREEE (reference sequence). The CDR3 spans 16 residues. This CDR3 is CASSRIARGRGETQYF. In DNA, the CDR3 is TGTGCCAGCAGCCGTATCGCGAGGGGGCGAGGTGAGACCCAGTACTTC.

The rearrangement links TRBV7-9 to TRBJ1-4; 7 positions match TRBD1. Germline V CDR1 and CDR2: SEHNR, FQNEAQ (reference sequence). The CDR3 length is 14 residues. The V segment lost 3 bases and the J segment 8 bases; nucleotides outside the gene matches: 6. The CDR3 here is CASSLDRFGEKLFF. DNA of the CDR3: TGTGCCAGCAGCTTGGACAGGTTTGGAGAAAAACTGTTTTTT.

DNA for the CDR3: TGTGCCAGCACTCCCCAGGAATCGAACACCGGGGAGCTGTTTTTT. It translates to CASTPQESNTGELFF. The rearrangement uses TRBV28 and TRBJ2-2; D remains ambiguous. The CDR3 length is 15 residues. Trimming pared 7 bases from V and 0 bases from J, leaving 12 bases between. The germline V gene encodes CDR1 MDHEN and CDR2 SYDVKM.

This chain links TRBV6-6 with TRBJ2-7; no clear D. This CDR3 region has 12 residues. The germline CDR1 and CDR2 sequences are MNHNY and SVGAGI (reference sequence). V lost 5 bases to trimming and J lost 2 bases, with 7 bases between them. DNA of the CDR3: TGTGCCAGCAGTCCAGGCACCTACGAGCAGTACTTC. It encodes CASSPGTYEQYF.

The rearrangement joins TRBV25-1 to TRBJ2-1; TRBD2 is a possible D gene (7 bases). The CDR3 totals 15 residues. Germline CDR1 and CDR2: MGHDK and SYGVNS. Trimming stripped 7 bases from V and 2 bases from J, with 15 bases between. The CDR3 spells CASTLGGAPYNEQFF. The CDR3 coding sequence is TGTGCCAGCACCTTGGGGGGGGCCCCCTACAATGAGCAGTTCTTC.

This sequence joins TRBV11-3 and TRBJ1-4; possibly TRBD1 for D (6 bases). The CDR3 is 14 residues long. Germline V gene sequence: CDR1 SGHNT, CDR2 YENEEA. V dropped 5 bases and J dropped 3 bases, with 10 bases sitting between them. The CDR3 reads CASSKGGANEKLFF. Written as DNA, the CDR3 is TGTGCCAGCAGCAAAGGGGGGGCTAATGAAAAACTGTTTTTT.

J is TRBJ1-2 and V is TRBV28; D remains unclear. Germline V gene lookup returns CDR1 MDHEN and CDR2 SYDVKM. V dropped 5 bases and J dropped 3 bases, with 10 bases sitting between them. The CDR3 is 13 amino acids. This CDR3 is CASSREGHYGYTF. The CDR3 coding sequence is TGTGCCAGCAGTAGAGAGGGCCACTATGGCTACACCTTC.

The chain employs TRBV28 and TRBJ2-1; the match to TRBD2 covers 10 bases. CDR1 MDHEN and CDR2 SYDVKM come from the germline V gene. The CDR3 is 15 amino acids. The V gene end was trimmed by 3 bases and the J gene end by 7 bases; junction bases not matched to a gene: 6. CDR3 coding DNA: TGTGCCAGCAGTTTTAGCGGGAGGCCGTGGAATGAGCAGTTCTTC. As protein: CASSFSGRPWNEQFF. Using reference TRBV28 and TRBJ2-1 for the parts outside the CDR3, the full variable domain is DVKVTQSSRYLVKRTGEKVFLECVQDMDHENMFWYRQDPGLGLRLIYFSYDVKMKEKGDIPEGYSVSREKKERFSLILESASTNQTSMYLCASSFSGRPWNEQFFGPGTRLTVL.

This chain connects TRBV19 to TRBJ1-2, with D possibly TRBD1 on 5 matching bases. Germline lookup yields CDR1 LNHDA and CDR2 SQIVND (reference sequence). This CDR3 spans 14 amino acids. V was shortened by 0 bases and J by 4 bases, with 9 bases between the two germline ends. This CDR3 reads CASSIEGRAYGYTF. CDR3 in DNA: TGTGCCAGTAGTATAGAAGGCAGGGCCTATGGCTACACCTTC. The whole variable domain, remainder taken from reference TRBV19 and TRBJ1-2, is DGGITQSPKYLFRKEGQNVTLSCEQNLNHDAMYWYRQDPGQGLRLIYYSQIVNDFQKGDIAEGYSVSREKKESFPLTVTSAQKNPTAFYLCASSIEGRAYGYTFGSGTRLTVV.

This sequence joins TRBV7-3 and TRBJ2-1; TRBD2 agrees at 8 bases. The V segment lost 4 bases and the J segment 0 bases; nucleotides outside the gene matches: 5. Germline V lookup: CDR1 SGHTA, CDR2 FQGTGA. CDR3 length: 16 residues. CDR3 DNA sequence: TGTGCCAGCAGCTCCCCGGGGGGGAGCTCCTACAATGAGCAGTTCTTC. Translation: CASSSPGGSSYNEQFF.

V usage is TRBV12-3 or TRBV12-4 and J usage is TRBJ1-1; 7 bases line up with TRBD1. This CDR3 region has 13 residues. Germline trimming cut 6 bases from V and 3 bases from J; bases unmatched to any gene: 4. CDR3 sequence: CASRNTGDTEAFF. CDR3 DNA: TGTGCCAGCAGAAATACAGGGGACACTGAAGCTTTCTTT.

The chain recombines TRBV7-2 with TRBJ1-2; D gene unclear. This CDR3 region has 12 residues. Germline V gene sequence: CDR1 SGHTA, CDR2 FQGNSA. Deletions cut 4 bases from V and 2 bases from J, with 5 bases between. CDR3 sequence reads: CASSSRNYGYTF. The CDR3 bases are TGTGCCAGCAGCTCTCGGAACTATGGCTACACCTTC.

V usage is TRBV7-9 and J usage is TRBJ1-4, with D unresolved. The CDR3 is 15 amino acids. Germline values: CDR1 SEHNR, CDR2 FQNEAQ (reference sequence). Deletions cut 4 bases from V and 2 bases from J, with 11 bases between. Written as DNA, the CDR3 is TGTGCCAGCAGCTCCCGGGGAAGTACTAATGAAAAACTGTTTTTT. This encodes CASSSRGSTNEKLFF.

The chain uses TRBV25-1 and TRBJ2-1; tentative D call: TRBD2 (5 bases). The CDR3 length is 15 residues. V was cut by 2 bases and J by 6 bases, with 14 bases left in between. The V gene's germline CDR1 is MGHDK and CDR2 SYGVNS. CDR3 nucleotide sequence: TGTGCCAGCAGTGAAGGAGGTCGAACCCGCAATGAGCAGTTCTTC. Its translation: CASSEGGRTRNEQFF.

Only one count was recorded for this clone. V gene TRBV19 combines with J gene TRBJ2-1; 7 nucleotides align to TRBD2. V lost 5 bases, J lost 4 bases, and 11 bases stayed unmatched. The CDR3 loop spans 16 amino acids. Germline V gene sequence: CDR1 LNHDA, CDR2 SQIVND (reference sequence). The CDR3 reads CASSPIAGVKYNEQFF. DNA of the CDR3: TGTGCCAGTAGTCCCATCGCGGGAGTTAAGTACAATGAGCAGTTCTTC.

The CDR3 sequence: CASSLRPGAGNTIYF. In DNA, the CDR3 is TGTGCCAGCAGCTTACGGCCAGGGGCTGGAAACACCATATATTTT. This chain joins TRBV7-3 and TRBJ1-3, with D tentatively TRBD1 (6 bases). The germline CDR1 and CDR2 sequences are SGHTA and FQGTGA. This CDR3 is 15 amino acids long. Trimming pared 2 bases from V and 2 bases from J, leaving 10 bases between.

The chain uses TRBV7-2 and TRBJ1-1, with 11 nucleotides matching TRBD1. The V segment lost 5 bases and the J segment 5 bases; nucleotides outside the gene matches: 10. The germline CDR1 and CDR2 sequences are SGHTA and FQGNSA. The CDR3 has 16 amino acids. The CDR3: CASSIRPDRGHTEAFF. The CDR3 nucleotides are TGTGCCAGCAGCATAAGACCGGACAGGGGGCATACTGAAGCTTTCTTT.